These T cell receptor beta chains were read from a single sample in a study of glioma-infiltrating T cells after dendritic cell vaccination. Libraries were prepared by immunoSEQ multiplex PCR; TCRdb keeps only in-frame clonotypes and omits some of them. The table includes approximately 50,000 clones, approximately 89% detected once. This sample comprised blood, obtained after dendritic cell vaccination. These receptors all stem from a human donor with glioblastoma. CDR3s leave out the opening cysteine and the closing phenylalanine or tryptophan. Clone size is not always given. Where it is, it says once, few, many or a class for expanded clones.

TRBV28 few ASSSGLHYNEQF
TRBV7-2 NA ASSPRQFYEQY
TRBV7-8 NA ASSLWLSGNTIY
TRBV25-1 once ASSLTRDSWRETQY
TRBV28 NA ASSLRQGGAEAF
TRBV7-9 NA ASSLEAGVYNEQF
TRBV19 NA ASSIPGGEKTQY
TRBV2 NA ASSEALRSGYT
TRBV6-1 NA ASNRAGIGEQY
TRBV5-4 NA ASSYPGRGTDTQY
TRBV5-6 NA ASSWGQGGGYEQY
TRBV30 NA AWSVGAGGPYSNQPQH
TRBV4-1 NA ASSPDRGMNTEAF
TRBV7-2 NA ASSLAHRQGRNTEAF
TRBV18 NA ASSPPTSGTNIQY
TRBV6-1 NA ASSGETGGSYNEQF
TRBV6-5 few ASSGRTGSEAF
TRBV5-1 NA ASSLGSGSVNEQF
TRBV7-9 few ASSLIGRGTDTQY
TRBV5-4 NA ASSSGGTGTNSPLH
TRBV29-1 NA SVGEGQGTTLKAF
TRBV27 NA ATSNGGYYGYT
TRBV28 NA ASSAQSTDTQY
TRBV5-4 NA ASSFGTGHPPASGNTIY
TRBV6-5 NA ASSRTVLNEQY
TRBV6-5 NA ASGSSGRFYEQY
TRBV27 NA ASSLAGGIETQY
TRBV7-7 NA ASSPRGGETGANVLT
TRBV28 once ASSFRTNYGYT
TRBV10-3 NA AISDSRQGRNQPQH
TRBV7-2 NA ASSLRSSPNTGELF
TRBV11-2 NA ASSLAGALYNEQF